This entry describes one T cell receptor (beta chain). Germline CDR1 reads WSHSY; CDR2 reads SAAADI. This CDR3 comprises 17 residues. The ends lost 4 bases at V and 5 bases at J; junction bases unmatched: 12. Sequencing was performed with immunoSEQ multiplex PCR; in TCRdb, only in-frame clones are kept and a portion is missing. Of under 700,000 clones in the sample, approximately 95% were seen once. This specimen belongs to a study of shared clonotypes between healthy human individuals. Naive CD8 cells lacked CD45RO and underwent positive selection for CCR7, leaving out terminally differentiated effector memory CD45RA+ cells.

The rearrangement joins TRBV10-2 to TRBJ1-1; 11 bases fit TRBD1. The sequence was obtained from a woman in her 30s in good health. Input material: naive CD8+ T cells sorted from blood. The CDR3 DNA reads TGCGCCAGCAGTGGGAACCACGGGACAGGGGGACATACTGAAGCTTTCTTT. Translated, it gives CASSGNHGTGGHTEAFF.